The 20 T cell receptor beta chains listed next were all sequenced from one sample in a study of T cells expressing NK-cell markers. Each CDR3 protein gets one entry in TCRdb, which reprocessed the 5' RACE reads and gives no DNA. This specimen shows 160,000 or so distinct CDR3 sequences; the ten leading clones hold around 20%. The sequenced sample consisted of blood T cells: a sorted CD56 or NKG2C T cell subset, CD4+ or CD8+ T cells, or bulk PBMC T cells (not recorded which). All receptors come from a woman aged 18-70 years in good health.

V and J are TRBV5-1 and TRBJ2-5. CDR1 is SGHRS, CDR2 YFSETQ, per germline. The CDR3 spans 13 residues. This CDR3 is CASGLRIRETQYF.

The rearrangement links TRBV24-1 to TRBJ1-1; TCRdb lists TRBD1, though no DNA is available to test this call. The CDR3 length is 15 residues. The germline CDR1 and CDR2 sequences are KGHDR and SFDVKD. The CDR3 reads CATSAGTGRDTEAFF.

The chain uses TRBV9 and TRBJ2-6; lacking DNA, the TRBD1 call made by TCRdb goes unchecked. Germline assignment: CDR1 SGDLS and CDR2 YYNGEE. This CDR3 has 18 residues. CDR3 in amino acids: CASSMTPGQLSGANVLTF.

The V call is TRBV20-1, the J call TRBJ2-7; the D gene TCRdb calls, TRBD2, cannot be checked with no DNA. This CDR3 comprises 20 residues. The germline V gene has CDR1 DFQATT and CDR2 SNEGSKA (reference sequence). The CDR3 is CSATDRGRALSLITTYEQYF.

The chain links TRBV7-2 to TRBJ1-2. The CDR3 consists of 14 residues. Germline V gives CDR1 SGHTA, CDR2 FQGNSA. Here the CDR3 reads CASSFTTSNYGYTF.

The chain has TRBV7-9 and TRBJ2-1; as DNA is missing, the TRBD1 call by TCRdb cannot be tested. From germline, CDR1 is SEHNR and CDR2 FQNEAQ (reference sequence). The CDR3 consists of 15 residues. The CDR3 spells CASSLGTALYNEQFF.

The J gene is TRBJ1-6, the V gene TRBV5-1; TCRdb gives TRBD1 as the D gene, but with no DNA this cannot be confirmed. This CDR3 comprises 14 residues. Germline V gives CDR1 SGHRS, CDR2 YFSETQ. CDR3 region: CASSADRVNSPLHF.

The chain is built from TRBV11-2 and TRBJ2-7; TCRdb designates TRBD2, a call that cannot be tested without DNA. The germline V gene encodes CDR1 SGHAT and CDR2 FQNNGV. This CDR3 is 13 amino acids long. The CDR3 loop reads CASSLYLSGEQYF.

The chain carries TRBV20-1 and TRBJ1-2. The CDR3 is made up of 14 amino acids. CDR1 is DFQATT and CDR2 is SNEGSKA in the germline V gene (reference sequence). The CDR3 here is CSASPAGGNYGYTF.

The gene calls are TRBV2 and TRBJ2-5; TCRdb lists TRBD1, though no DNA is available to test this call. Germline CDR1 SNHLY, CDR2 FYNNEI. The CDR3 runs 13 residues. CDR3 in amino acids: CASSVGTKETQYF. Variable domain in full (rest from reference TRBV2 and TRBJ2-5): EPEVTQTPSHQVTQMGQEVILRCVPISNHLYFYWYRQILGQKVEFLVSFYNNEISEKSEIFDDQFSVERPDGSNFTLKIRSTKLEDSAMYFCASSVGTKETQYFGPGTRLLVL.

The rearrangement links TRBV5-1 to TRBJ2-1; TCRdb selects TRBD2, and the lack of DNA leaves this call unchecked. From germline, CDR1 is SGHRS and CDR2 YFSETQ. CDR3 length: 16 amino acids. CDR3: CASSLVSLAGVNEQFF.

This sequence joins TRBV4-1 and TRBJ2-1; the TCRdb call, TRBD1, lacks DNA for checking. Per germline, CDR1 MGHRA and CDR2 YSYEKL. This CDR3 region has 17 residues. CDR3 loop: CASSQRTGAVSYNEQFF.

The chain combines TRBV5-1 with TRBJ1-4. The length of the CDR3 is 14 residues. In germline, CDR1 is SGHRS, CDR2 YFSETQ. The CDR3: CASSLVSSNEKLFF.

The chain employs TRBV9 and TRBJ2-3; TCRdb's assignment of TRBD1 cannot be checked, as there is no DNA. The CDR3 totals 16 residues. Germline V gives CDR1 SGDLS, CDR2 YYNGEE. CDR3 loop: CASSGTRGLEADTQYF.

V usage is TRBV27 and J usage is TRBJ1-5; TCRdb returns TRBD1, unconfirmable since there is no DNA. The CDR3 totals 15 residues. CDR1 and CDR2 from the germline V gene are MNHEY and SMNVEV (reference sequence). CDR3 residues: CASRGQGHSNQPQHF.

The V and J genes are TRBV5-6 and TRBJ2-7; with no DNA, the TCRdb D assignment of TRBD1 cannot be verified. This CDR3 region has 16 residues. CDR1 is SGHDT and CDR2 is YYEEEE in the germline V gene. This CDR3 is CASSLGGGVLSYEQYF.

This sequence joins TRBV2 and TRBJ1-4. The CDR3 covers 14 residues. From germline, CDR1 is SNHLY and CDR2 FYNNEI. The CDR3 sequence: CASQRRGEDEKLFF.

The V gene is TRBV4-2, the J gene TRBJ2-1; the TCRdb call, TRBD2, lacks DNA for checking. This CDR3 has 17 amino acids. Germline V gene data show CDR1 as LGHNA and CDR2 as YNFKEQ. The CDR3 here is CASSQDETLAFYNEQFF.

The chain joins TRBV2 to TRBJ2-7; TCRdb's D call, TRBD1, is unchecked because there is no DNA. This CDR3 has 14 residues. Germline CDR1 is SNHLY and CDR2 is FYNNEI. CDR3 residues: CASRDRVNSYEQYF.

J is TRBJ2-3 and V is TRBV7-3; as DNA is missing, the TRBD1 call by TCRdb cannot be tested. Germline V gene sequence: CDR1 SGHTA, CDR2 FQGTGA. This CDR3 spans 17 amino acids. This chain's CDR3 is CASSLTSVTGQADTQYF. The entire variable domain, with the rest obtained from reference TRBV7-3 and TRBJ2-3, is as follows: GAGVSQTPSNKVTEKGKYVELRCDPISGHTALYWYRQSLGQGPEFLIYFQGTGAADDSGLPNDRFFAVRPEGSVSTLKIQRTERGDSAVYLCASSLTSVTGQADTQYFGPGTRLTVL.